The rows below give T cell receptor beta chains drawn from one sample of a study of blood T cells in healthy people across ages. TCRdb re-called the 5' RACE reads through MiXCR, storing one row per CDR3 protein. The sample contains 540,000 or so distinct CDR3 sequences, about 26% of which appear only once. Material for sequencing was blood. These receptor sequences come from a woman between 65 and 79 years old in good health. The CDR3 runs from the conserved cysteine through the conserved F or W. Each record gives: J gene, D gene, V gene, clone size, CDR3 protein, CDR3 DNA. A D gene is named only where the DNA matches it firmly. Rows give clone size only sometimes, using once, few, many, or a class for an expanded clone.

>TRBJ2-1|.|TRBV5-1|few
CASQPTTGVNNEQFF
TGCGCCAGCCAGCCTACAACCGGGGTAAACAATGAGCAGTTCTTC
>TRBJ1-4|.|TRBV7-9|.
CASSLRGDFNTNEKLFF
TGTGCCAGCAGCTTACGGGGGGACTTTAATACTAATGAAAAACTGTTTTTT
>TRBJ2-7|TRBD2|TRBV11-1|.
CASSYETSGRTYEQYF
TGTGCCAGCAGCTACGAGACTAGCGGGAGAACCTACGAGCAGTACTTC
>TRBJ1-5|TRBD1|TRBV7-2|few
CASSLRQGSNQPQHF
TGTGCCAGCAGCCTCCGACAGGGAAGCAATCAGCCCCAGCATTTT
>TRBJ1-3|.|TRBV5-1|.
CASSLEGHSGDTIYF
TGCGCCAGCAGCTTGGAAGGCCACTCTGGAGACACCATATATTTT
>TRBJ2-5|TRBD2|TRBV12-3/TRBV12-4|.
CASSSGWVGTSEETQYF
TGTGCCAGCAGTTCCGGCTGGGTTGGGACTAGTGAGGAGACCCAGTACTTC
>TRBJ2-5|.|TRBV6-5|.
CASSYSFLETQYF
TGTGCCAGCAGTTACTCGTTTCTGGAGACCCAGTACTTC
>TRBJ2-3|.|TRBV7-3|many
CASSLRRTSTDTQYF
TGTGCCAGCAGCTTGCGACGGACTAGCACAGATACGCAGTATTTT
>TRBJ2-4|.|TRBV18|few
CASSPGGTKNIQYF
TGTGCCAGCTCACCGGGTGGTACCAAAAACATTCAGTACTTC
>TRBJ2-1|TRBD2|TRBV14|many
CASSQDFARGGADEQFF
TGTGCCAGCAGCCAAGATTTTGCTCGCGGGGGGGCCGATGAGCAGTTCTTC
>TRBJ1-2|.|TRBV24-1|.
CATSDSGSGYTF
TGTGCCACCAGTGACTCAGGGAGCGGCTACACCTTC
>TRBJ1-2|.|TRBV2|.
CASSEGLDYGYTF
TGTGCCAGCAGTGAGGGATTGGACTATGGCTACACCTTC
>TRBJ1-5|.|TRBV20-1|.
CSATGQVNQPQHF
TGCAGTGCTACTGGTCAGGTTAATCAGCCCCAGCATTTT
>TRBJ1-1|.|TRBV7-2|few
CASSFQSGTNTEAFF
TGTGCCAGCAGCTTTCAATCGGGTACGAACACTGAGGCTTTCTTT
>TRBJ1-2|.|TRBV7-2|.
CASSFGGGYTF
TGTGCCAGCAGCTTTGGAGGCGGCTACACCTTC
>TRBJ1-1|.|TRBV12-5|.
CASAARGENTEAFF
TGTGCTAGTGCTGCCAGGGGCGAGAACACTGAAGCTTTCTTT
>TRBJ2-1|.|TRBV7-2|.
CASSGAGGKNEQFF
TGTGCCAGCAGTGGGGCCGGGGGTAAAAATGAGCAGTTCTTC
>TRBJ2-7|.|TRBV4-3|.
CASSRAVNYEQYF
TGCGCCAGCAGCCGCGCCGTAAACTACGAGCAGTACTTC
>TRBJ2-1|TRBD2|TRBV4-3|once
CASSRRGLAGGDNEQFF
TGCGCCAGCAGCAGGCGCGGACTAGCGGGGGGGGACAATGAGCAGTTCTTC
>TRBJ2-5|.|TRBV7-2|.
CASSRQAAYQETQYF
TGTGCCAGCAGCCGACAGGCAGCGTACCAAGAGACCCAGTACTTC
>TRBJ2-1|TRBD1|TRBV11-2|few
CASRRTGTGGNNEQFF
TGTGCCAGCAGACGCACCGGGACAGGTGGGAACAATGAGCAGTTCTTC
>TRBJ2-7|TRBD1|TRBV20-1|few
CSARPLGQGMVREQYF
TGCAGTGCTAGACCCTTAGGACAGGGAATGGTCCGCGAGCAGTACTTC
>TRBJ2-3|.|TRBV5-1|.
CASSWGDQSDTQYF
TGCGCCAGCAGCTGGGGGGACCAATCAGATACGCAGTATTTT
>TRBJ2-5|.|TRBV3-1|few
CASSQSQKETQYF
TGTGCCAGCAGCCAATCCCAGAAAGAGACCCAGTACTTC
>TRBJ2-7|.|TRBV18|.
CASSPVTSYEQYF
TGTGCCAGCTCACCAGTAACCTCCTACGAGCAGTACTTC
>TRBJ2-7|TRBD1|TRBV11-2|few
CASSLVAGGYEQYF
TGTGCCAGCAGCTTAGTGGCAGGGGGCTACGAGCAGTACTTC
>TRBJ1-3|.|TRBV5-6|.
CASSLVGAAGNTIYF
TGTGCCAGCAGCTTGGTGGGGGCAGCTGGAAACACCATATATTTT
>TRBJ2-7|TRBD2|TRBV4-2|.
CASSPLSGTSGGEQCF
TGTGCCAGCAGCCCTCTTTCCGGGACTAGCGGGGGAGAGCAGTGCTTC
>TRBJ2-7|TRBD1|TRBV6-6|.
CASSLPTGGKYEQYF
TGTGCCAGCAGTTTACCGACAGGGGGCAAGTACGAGCAGTACTTC
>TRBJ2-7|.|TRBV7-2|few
CASSLNPSTGWAYEQYF
TGTGCCAGCAGCTTAAACCCTTCAACAGGGTGGGCCTACGAGCAGTACTTC
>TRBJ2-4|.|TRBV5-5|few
CASSLAFQAKNIQYF
TGTGCCAGCAGCTTGGCGTTTCAGGCAAAAAACATTCAGTACTTC
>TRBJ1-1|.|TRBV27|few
CASGAGVNTEAFF
TGTGCCAGCGGCGCCGGGGTAAACACTGAAGCTTTCTTT
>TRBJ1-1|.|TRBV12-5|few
CASGLVLLGGNTEAFF
TGTGCTAGTGGTTTGGTACTCTTAGGCGGTAACACTGAAGCTTTCTTT
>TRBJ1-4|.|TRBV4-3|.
CASSQEGVEKLFF
TGCGCCAGCAGCCAAGAAGGGGTTGAAAAACTGTTTTTT
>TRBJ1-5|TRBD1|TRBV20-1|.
CSAATGGSSNQPQHF
TGCAGTGCCGCTACAGGGGGCTCTAGCAATCAGCCCCAGCATTTT
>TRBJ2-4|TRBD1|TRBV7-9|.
CASSDPHRGKNIQYF
TGTGCCAGCAGCGACCCACACAGGGGCAAAAACATTCAGTACTTC
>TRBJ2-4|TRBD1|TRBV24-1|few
CAITGQGFYYF
TGTGCCATCACGGGACAGGGTTTTTACTACTTC
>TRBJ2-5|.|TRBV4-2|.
CASSPGGGFGETQYF
TGTGCCAGCAGCCCCGGAGGGGGGTTTGGAGAGACCCAGTACTTC
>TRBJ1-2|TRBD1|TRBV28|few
CASRPGTANYGYTF
TGTGCCAGCAGGCCCGGGACAGCTAACTATGGCTACACCTTC
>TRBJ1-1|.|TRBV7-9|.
CASSSRGEGTEAFF
TGTGCCAGCAGCTCCAGGGGAGAGGGGACTGAAGCTTTCTTT
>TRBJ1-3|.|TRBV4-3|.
CASSQVPGSGNTIYF
TGCGCCAGCAGCCAAGTCCCAGGGTCTGGAAACACCATATATTTT